The source of this TCR beta chain is a study of T cells expressing NK-cell markers. The overall study: The study sequenced eight donors, seven HCMV-seropositive and one seronegative. Broader study findings: Dominant NKG2C+ clonotypes were found to form roughly 1.0-7.0% of CD8+ T cells in several donors.

Comment on this clonotype: Its antigen is still unknown.

Looked up from germline, CDR1 is SGHRS and CDR2 is YFSETQ. The CDR3 has 14 amino acids. TCRdb processed the 5' RACE reads again and assigns one entry to each CDR3 protein, with no DNA. This sample's clone table lists about 550,000 distinct CDR3 sequences. The chain uses TRBV5-1 and TRBJ2-2; without DNA, the TCRdb call of TRBD2 cannot be checked. Sequencing was performed on blood T cells: a sorted CD56 or NKG2C T cell subset, CD4+ or CD8+ T cells, or bulk PBMC T cells (not recorded which). The TCR originated in a man younger than 35 in good health. This CDR3 is CASSKTAGAGELFF. Variable domain in full (rest from reference TRBV5-1 and TRBJ2-2): KAGVTQTPRYLIKTRGQQVTLSCSPISGHRSVSWYQQTPGQGLQFLFEYFSETQRNKGNFPGRFSGRQFSNSRSEMNVSTLELGDSALYLCASSKTAGAGELFFGEGSRLTVL.